Listed below are T cell receptor beta chains from one sample, sequenced in a study of neurological immune-mediated disorders. TCRdb re-called the 5' RACE reads through MiXCR, storing one row per CDR3 protein. The repertoire holds around 80,000 distinct CDR3 sequences, with 9% to 12% as singletons. The sequencing input was PBMCs. These receptors were collected from a man aged 35 to 55 in good health. Each CDR3 is given with its conserved first and last residue. D genes are given only for firm matches. For some rows the clone size is stated as once, few or many, or as a class when expanded; others skip it.

DNA	CDR3	size	D	V	J
TGTGCCAGCAGGAAGGACAGGGGGGCCGACTATGGCTACACCTTC	CASRKDRGADYGYTF	many	TRBD1	TRBV12-3/TRBV12-4	TRBJ1-2
TGTGCCAGCAGCTCTCAGACTGGGGAAAAACTGTTTTTT	CASSSQTGEKLFF	many	-	TRBV7-6	TRBJ1-4
TGCAGTGCAACGCTCCCACAGGGGGAAGAGACCCAGTACTTC	CSATLPQGEETQYF	many	TRBD1	TRBV20-1	TRBJ2-5
TGTGCCAGCAGTTTCCCAGGGGGAGGAAACACCGGGGAGCTGTTTTTT	CASSFPGGGNTGELFF	many	-	TRBV27	TRBJ2-2
TGCAGTGCTCTTGTTAGCGGGAGGCGGTACGAGCAGTACTTC	CSALVSGRRYEQYF	few	TRBD2	TRBV20-1	TRBJ2-7
TGTGCCAGCAGCTTGTTTGTGGATGCCAATCAGCCCCAGCATTTT	CASSLFVDANQPQHF	many	-	TRBV5-5	TRBJ1-5
TGCAGTGCTAGAGGGCCTTCGACAGCCGGGGAGCTGTTTTTT	CSARGPSTAGELFF	many	-	TRBV20-1	TRBJ2-2
TGTTCCACCGGGACAGGGGACAATCAGCCCCAGCATTTT	CSTGTGDNQPQHF	-	TRBD1	TRBV6-1	TRBJ1-5
TGTGCCAGCAGCGCCGCGGGGTTCCTGTACGGTGAGCAGTTCTTC	CASSAAGFLYGEQFF	few	-	TRBV14	TRBJ2-1
TGCAGTGCTAGAGCGGACAGGGGCCACGAGCAGTACTTC	CSARADRGHEQYF	many	TRBD1	TRBV20-1	TRBJ2-7
TGCAGCGTTGAGCCGGACCGGGACCTTCAATCGGGAGAGACCCAGTACTTC	CSVEPDRDLQSGETQYF	many	-	TRBV29-1	TRBJ2-5
TGTGCCAGCAGTTTATGGGAGAAGCCCCAGCATTTT	CASSLWEKPQHF	many	-	TRBV12-3/TRBV12-4	TRBJ1-5
TGTGCCAGCAGTTTATTTCGGGGGGAAGGAGAGACCCAGTACTTC	CASSLFRGEGETQYF	many	TRBD2	TRBV27	TRBJ2-5
TGTGCCACCAGTGACTCAGCTAGCGGGAGGTTTGACACCGGGGAGCTGTTTTTT	CATSDSASGRFDTGELFF	many	TRBD2	TRBV24-1	TRBJ2-2
TGCAGTGCTAGGGGCATCGGCTCTGGAAACACCATATATTTT	CSARGIGSGNTIYF	many	-	TRBV20-1	TRBJ1-3
TGTGCCAGCAGTCCGAGGGACAATGCAGAGACCCAGTACTTC	CASSPRDNAETQYF	many	-	TRBV27	TRBJ2-5
TGCAGTGCTACCGTTGGGACTAGCGGGGACGAGACCCAGTACTTC	CSATVGTSGDETQYF	many	TRBD2	TRBV20-1	TRBJ2-5
TGCAGCGTTGTAGATATATACACTGAAGCTTTCTTT	CSVVDIYTEAFF	many	-	TRBV29-1	TRBJ1-1
TGTGCCAGCAGCCAAGTTGGACAGGCCGTTTATCTTAACTTC	CASSQVGQAVYLNF	few	TRBD1	TRBV3-1	TRBJ2-7
TGCGCCAGCAGCTTGGGGTCCGCTAGCACAGATACGCAGTATTTT	CASSLGSASTDTQYF	many	-	TRBV5-1	TRBJ2-3
TGCGCCAGCAGCTTAGAGAGAACTAACTATGGCTACACCTTC	CASSLERTNYGYTF	many	-	TRBV5-1	TRBJ1-2
TGTGCCAGCAGCCCCGAGGGGGGACCCACCTACAATGAGCAGTTCTTC	CASSPEGGPTYNEQFF	many	-	TRBV7-2	TRBJ2-1
TGCGCCAGCAGCCCAGAGGCGGGGAACAATGAGCAGTTCTTC	CASSPEAGNNEQFF	many	-	TRBV5-1	TRBJ2-1
TGTGCCAGCAGTTTTAGGAGGCCTAGCACAGATACGCAGTATTTT	CASSFRRPSTDTQYF	-	-	TRBV12-3/TRBV12-4	TRBJ2-3
TGTGCCACCAGTGACTCCAAACCGGGACAGAGCTACGAGCAGTACTTC	CATSDSKPGQSYEQYF	many	TRBD1	TRBV24-1	TRBJ2-7
TGCAGTGCACCCGAGGCCGGGGGACTAGCGGCGTACGAGCAGTACTTC	CSAPEAGGLAAYEQYF	many	TRBD2	TRBV20-1	TRBJ2-7
TGCAGTCAGGGGGCGGGAGGGGCCAACGTCCTGACTTTC	CSQGAGGANVLTF	many	TRBD1	TRBV20-1	TRBJ2-6
TGCGCCAGCAGCTTGAATTATGCGGCGGCTATGAACACTGAAGCTTTCTTT	CASSLNYAAAMNTEAFF	many	-	TRBV5-1	TRBJ1-1
TGTGCCAGCATCTCCGGGACAGGGGGTTTCGGGGAGCTGTTTTTT	CASISGTGGFGELFF	-	TRBD1	TRBV7-3	TRBJ2-2
TGCAGTGCGGAGGACCGGAGCTCCTATAATTCACCCCTCCACTTT	CSAEDRSSYNSPLHF	-	-	TRBV20-1	TRBJ1-6